The rows below give T cell receptor beta chains drawn from one sample of a study of Ad26.COV2.S vaccination and SARS-CoV-2 variants. Profiled with immunoSEQ multiplex PCR; TCRdb holds only in-frame clones, not every one. The table lists 350,000 to 500,000 clones, 90% of them singletons. Source: peripheral blood, taken in a trial of Ad26.COV2.S vaccine versus placebo. The receptors come from a person between 18 and 65 years old who received the Ad26.COV2.S COVID-19 vaccine or a placebo. CDR3s include the opening cysteine and the closing phenylalanine or tryptophan. D genes are given only for firm matches. Size is stated for part of the rows, as once, few or many counts, or as a class when the clone is expanded.

V gene	CDR3 length	D gene	J gene	clone size	CDR3 DNA	CDR3 protein
TRBV4-1	18	TRBD2	TRBJ2-2	-	TGCGCCAGCAGCCAAGGGGGACTAGCGGGAGTCGGAACCGGGGAGCTGTTTTTT	CASSQGGLAGVGTGELFF
TRBV6-5	11	-	TRBJ2-7	-	TGTGCCAGCAATCGAGCTGACGAGCAGTACTTC	CASNRADEQYF
TRBV28	13	TRBD1	TRBJ1-5	-	TGTGCCAGCGAGCGGACAGGGTATCAGCCCCAGCATTTT	CASERTGYQPQHF
TRBV20-1	16	TRBD2	TRBJ2-2	-	TGCAGTGCTAGTGCCAGCGGGAGGGCCAGGACCGGGGAGCTGTTTTTT	CSASASGRARTGELFF
TRBV1	20	-	TRBJ2-1	once	TGCACCAGCAGCCAAGTTCTTAGCGGGGTGGAGACACTTCCCTACAATGAGCAGTTCTTC	CTSSQVLSGVETLPYNEQFF
TRBV28	11	-	TRBJ1-1	-	TGTGCCAGCCGCGGAAACACTGAAGCTTTCTTT	CASRGNTEAFF
TRBV6-2/TRBV6-3	16	-	TRBJ1-5	-	TGTGCCAGCAGTTACTCGAGCGGGGTTCCTAATCAGCCCCAGCATTTT	CASSYSSGVPNQPQHF
TRBV11-3	14	TRBD2	TRBJ2-1	-	TGTGCCAGCAGCTACTCCGGGACTAACAATGAGCAGTTCTTC	CASSYSGTNNEQFF
TRBV28	11	-	TRBJ2-3	-	TGTGCCAGCAGTTTATTTGGAAAGCAGTATTTT	CASSLFGKQYF
TRBV29-1	15	TRBD2	TRBJ2-1	-	TGCAGCGTTCCGAGGACTAGCGGCTCCTACAATGAGCAGTTCTTC	CSVPRTSGSYNEQFF
TRBV9	18	TRBD2	TRBJ2-7	-	TGTGCCAGCAGCGCCCACCCCTCGGGACTAGCGGATACCTACGAGCAGTACTTC	CASSAHPSGLADTYEQYF
TRBV10-3	13	TRBD1	TRBJ1-1	-	TGTGCCACTCGGACAGGTTCTAACACTGAAGCTTTCTTT	CATRTGSNTEAFF
TRBV7-9	14	TRBD1	TRBJ2-7	-	TGTGCCAGCAGCTTCCGGGACAGGGTCCACGAGCAGTACTTC	CASSFRDRVHEQYF
TRBV19	12	-	TRBJ1-1	-	TGTGCCAGTAGCCCCCTCAGGGGTGAAGCTTTCTTT	CASSPLRGEAFF
TRBV9	16	-	TRBJ1-1	-	TGTGCCAGCAGCGTAATGGGGTCGAGTCTAAACACTGAAGCTTTCTTT	CASSVMGSSLNTEAFF
TRBV7-2	15	-	TRBJ2-3	-	TGTGCCAGCAGCTTAGCTGTCAGGGGAACAGATACGCAGTATTTT	CASSLAVRGTDTQYF
TRBV5-4	16	-	TRBJ2-4	-	TGTGCCAGCAGCTTGGAACCGCGTCAGCTGAGGGACATTCAGTACTTC	CASSLEPRQLRDIQYF
TRBV6-6	12	-	TRBJ2-7	-	TGTGCCAGCAGTTACGGCCGAGGCGAGCAGTACTTC	CASSYGRGEQYF
TRBV5-4	16	TRBD2	TRBJ2-1	-	TGTGCCAGCAGCGGGTTTTTAAGCGGGAGTTACAATGAGCAGTTCTTC	CASSGFLSGSYNEQFF
TRBV5-1	16	TRBD2	TRBJ2-7	once	TGCGCCAGCAGCTACCTTGAGGGAGGGCCCGCCTACGAGCAGTACTTC	CASSYLEGGPAYEQYF
TRBV3-1/TRBV3-2	15	TRBD1	TRBJ2-3	-	TGTGCCAGCAGCCCGCACAGACAGGGCCCCGATACGCAGTATTTT	CASSPHRQGPDTQYF
TRBV6-2/TRBV6-3	14	TRBD1	TRBJ2-1	-	TGTGCCAGCAGTGACAGGGGTATCTACAATGAGCAGTTCTTC	CASSDRGIYNEQFF
TRBV4-1	17	TRBD2	TRBJ2-5	-	TGCGCCAGCAGCCAAGATCCGGGACTAGACAGTCAAGAGACCCAGTACTTC	CASSQDPGLDSQETQYF